Below are 27 T cell receptor beta chains sequenced from a single sample in a study of blood T cell repertoires in COVID-19 (TCRdb year 2020). The receptor library was made with the immunoSEQ multiplex PCR assay. This immuneACCESS table, as held by TCRdb, lists in-frame sequences with V and J called but not all clones. Of the missing ones, under half trace to an unresolved V gene in checked studies; the others have no known cause. The sample table lists some 120,000 clones, around 85% of them with a count of one. The ten largest account for 16% of the sample. The sequenced sample consisted of peripheral blood. The receptors come from a woman aged 50 to 60 with acute or convalescent COVID-19.

The sample holds one count of this clone. This chain connects TRBV5-1 to TRBJ2-3, with 8 bases lining up with TRBD2. CDR1 is SGHRS and CDR2 is YFSETQ in the germline V gene. CDR3 length equals 16 residues. With V trimmed by 2 bases and J by 2 bases, 7 bases remained unmatched. CDR3 coding DNA: TGCGCCAGCAGCTTCGGACTAGCATTAACCACAGATACGCAGTATTTT. Its translation is CASSFGLALTTDTQYF.

The rearrangement uses TRBV30 and TRBJ1-6; TRBD1 matches at 11 bases. After removal of 0 bases from V and 10 bases from J, the junction contained 5 bases not matched to a gene. In germline, CDR1 is GTSNPN, CDR2 SVGIG (reference sequence). This CDR3 spans 15 amino acids. The CDR3 loop reads CAWSVRRTGGSPLHF. CDR3 nucleotide sequence: TGTGCCTGGAGTGTACGGAGGACAGGGGGCTCACCCCTCCACTTT.

The chain combines TRBV5-1 with TRBJ2-1; TRBD2 matches 10 bases. This CDR3 comprises 17 residues. Germline CDR1 is SGHRS and CDR2 is YFSETQ. V lost 2 bases, J lost 5 bases, and 10 bases stayed unmatched. The CDR3 DNA follows: TGCGCCAGCAGCTTACGACTAGCGGGTGGTGCTCACAATGAGCAGTTCTTC. This translates into CASSLRLAGGAHNEQFF.

The CDR3 DNA follows: TGTGCCAGTTTAAGGGGGTCTTACAATGAGCAGTTCTTC. As protein: CASLRGSYNEQFF. The genes are TRBV2 and TRBJ2-1; D perhaps matches TRBD1 (6 bases). The CDR3 loop spans 13 amino acids. Per germline, CDR1 SNHLY and CDR2 FYNNEI. The V end lost 9 bases, the J end lost 4 bases, and 13 bases lay between the germline ends.

V usage is TRBV7-3 and J usage is TRBJ1-2, with 7 bases matching TRBD1. Germline V gives CDR1 SGHTA, CDR2 FQGTGA. The CDR3 covers 15 residues. Trimming cost V 1 base and J 5 bases; bases outside gene matches: 7. CDR3 region: CASSLNRDSDYGYTF. The DNA of the CDR3 is TGTGCCAGCAGCTTAAATCGGGACAGCGATTATGGCTACACCTTC.

This clone was seen only a few times. This chain links TRBV4-1 with TRBJ1-2; D gene ambiguous. The CDR3 length is 14 residues. CDR1 MGHRA and CDR2 YSYEKL come from the germline V gene. The ends were cut back, 4 bases at V and 2 bases at J, with 11 bases in the middle. CDR3 in DNA: TGCGCCAGCAGCCCGCCTTCGGGAAACTATGGCTACACCTTC. This codes for CASSPPSGNYGYTF.

In this sample, this clone turned up once. V usage is TRBV28 and J usage is TRBJ1-2; tentatively, D is TRBD1 (6 bases). V lost 6 bases to trimming and J lost 5 bases, with 16 bases between them. Germline V gene sequence: CDR1 MDHEN, CDR2 SYDVKM. The CDR3 is 14 amino acids. The CDR3 DNA reads TGTGCCAGCAGCGACAGGTGGGAGATATATGGCTACACCTTC. Translation: CASSDRWEIYGYTF.

The rearrangement links TRBV19 to TRBJ1-6, with D tentatively TRBD1 (5 bases). Germline CDR1 reads LNHDA; CDR2 reads SQIVND (reference sequence). The germline V and J ends were trimmed by 3 bases and 4 bases, with 13 bases remaining between them. The length of the CDR3 is 16 residues. CDR3 nucleotides: TGTGCCAGTAGTATGAGGAAAGGGGCTTATAATTCACCCCTCCACTTT. The encoded protein is CASSMRKGAYNSPLHF.

The chain couples TRBV24-1 to TRBJ2-1; TRBD2 matches 14 bases. The V gene's germline CDR1 is KGHDR and CDR2 SFDVKD. This CDR3 spans 18 amino acids. The V and J ends lost 2 bases and 12 bases, in that order; junction bases with no gene match: 14. CDR3 region: CATSDSRTSGGKTMRQFF. CDR3 sequence (DNA): TGTGCCACCAGTGATTCCCGGACTAGCGGGGGGAAGACAATGAGGCAGTTCTTC.

V gene TRBV6-6 combines with J gene TRBJ2-7; 7 bases are a match to TRBD1. Germline-derived CDR1 and CDR2 are MNHNY and SVGAGI (reference sequence). After removal of 5 bases from V and 4 bases from J, the junction contained 8 bases not matched to a gene. The CDR3 is 14 residues long. In nucleotides, the CDR3 is TGTGCCAGCAGTACGAGGGGGCGCGAATACGAGCAGTACTTC. It is translated as CASSTRGREYEQYF.

The V gene is TRBV5-1, the J gene TRBJ2-3, with 10 bases aligning to TRBD1. The V gene's germline CDR1 is SGHRS and CDR2 YFSETQ. CDR3 length: 16 amino acids. The V segment lost 7 bases and the J segment 2 bases; nucleotides outside the gene matches: 10. Written as DNA, the CDR3 is TGCGCCAGCGGACCGGGGGGACAGGGGTTCACAGATACGCAGTATTTT. Its translation: CASGPGGQGFTDTQYF.

This chain uses TRBV19 with TRBJ2-7; 8 positions agree with TRBD1. Germline loops: CDR1 LNHDA, CDR2 SQIVND (reference sequence). V shed 4 bases and J 6 bases; nucleotides not matched to a gene: 11. The CDR3 has 15 residues. CDR3 sequence (DNA): TGTGCCAGTAGTACCACGGGACAGGAGGCCTCCGAGCAGTACTTC. It is translated as CASSTTGQEASEQYF.

This chain uses TRBV10-3 with TRBJ1-2; 7 bases match TRBD1. The CDR3 covers 16 residues. Trimming at V came to 10 bases and at J to 4 bases, leaving 18 bases not matched to a gene. Germline V gene lookup returns CDR1 ENHRY and CDR2 SYGVKD. CDR3 DNA: TGTGCCAGCAACGAAGAGGTGACAGGGACGTCCTATGGCTACACCTTC. This translates into CASNEEVTGTSYGYTF.

V gene TRBV6-5 combines with J gene TRBJ2-2; the D is unclear. The germline V gene has CDR1 MNHEY and CDR2 SVGAGI. Trimming cost V 10 bases and J 2 bases, with 5 bases left between them. The CDR3 covers 11 residues. The CDR3 nucleotides are TGTGCCACCCTTAACACCGGGGAGCTGTTTTTT. Its protein product is CATLNTGELFF.

The rearrangement joins TRBV2 to TRBJ1-6, with D possibly being TRBD1 (5 bases). The germline V gene encodes CDR1 SNHLY and CDR2 FYNNEI. CDR3 length: 17 residues. Deletions cut 2 bases from V and 10 bases from J, with 21 bases between. CDR3 sequence: CASSELLFGGGESPLHF. The DNA for the CDR3 is TGTGCCAGCAGTGAACTTTTATTTGGAGGAGGGGAATCACCCCTCCACTTT.

This chain links TRBV13 with TRBJ1-4; a possible D gene is TRBD1 (6 bases). Germline CDR1 is PRHDT and CDR2 is FYEKMQ (reference sequence). V gave up 5 bases and J gave up 8 bases, with 15 bases separating them. This CDR3 has 14 residues. The CDR3 protein is CASSRRGVEEKLFF. The CDR3 bases are TGTGCCAGCAGCCGCAGGGGAGTTGAGGAAAAACTGTTTTTT.

The chain couples TRBV9 to TRBJ2-3; weak D call: TRBD2 (5 bases). The CDR3 extends over 14 amino acids. Trimming took off 2 bases at V and 1 base at J, with 8 bases between the two ends. Germline CDR1 and CDR2: SGDLS and YYNGEE. CDR3 DNA sequence: TGTGCCAGCAGCGTGAGGACTGGCACAGATACGCAGTATTTT. Its protein product is CASSVRTGTDTQYF.

This rearrangement joins TRBV6-5 to TRBJ2-7, with TRBD1 identical over 10 bases. Germline V gene sequence: CDR1 MNHEY, CDR2 SVGAGI. CDR3 size: 14 residues. Trimming removed 2 bases from V and 5 bases from J; junction bases left unmatched: 3. The CDR3 reads CASSYRQGANEQYF. CDR3 nucleotides: TGTGCCAGCAGTTACCGACAGGGGGCGAACGAGCAGTACTTC.

The rearrangement links TRBV10-2 to TRBJ1-3; TRBD1 matches at 7 bases. V dropped 6 bases and J dropped 2; count of bases not matched to a gene: 7. This CDR3 has 15 amino acids. Germline CDR1 WSHSY, CDR2 SAAADI. CDR3 DNA sequence: TGCGCCAGCAGCCAACAGGGGCTAACTGGAAACACCATATATTTT. This sequence encodes CASSQQGLTGNTIYF.

This sequence joins TRBV28 and TRBJ2-5; a weak D match, TRBD1 (6 bases). V shed 7 bases and J shed 6 bases, with 24 bases lying between them. This CDR3 region has 16 residues. Germline V CDR1 and CDR2: MDHEN, SYDVKM. The DNA for the CDR3 is TGTGCCAGCACTTCTTACGGACAGATCGATGGAAAGACCCAGTACTTC. Protein sequence: CASTSYGQIDGKTQYF.

The chain employs TRBV7-2 and TRBJ2-1; D perhaps matches TRBD2 (7 bases). The CDR3 sequence is 13 residues long. Germline loops: CDR1 SGHTA, CDR2 FQGNSA. V shed 7 bases and J shed 6 bases, with 13 bases lying between them. CDR3 nucleotide sequence: TGTGCCAGCAAACTAGGGGGGGGCAATGAGCAGTTCTTC. Translated: CASKLGGGNEQFF.

V is TRBV4-2 and J is TRBJ2-3; 9 nucleotides match TRBD2. The CDR3 is made up of 17 amino acids. Germline CDR1 reads LGHNA; CDR2 reads YNFKEQ. J lost 2 bases, V lost 3 bases, and 9 bases had no gene match. The CDR3: CASSHPSSGVNTDTQYF. The DNA for the CDR3 is TGTGCCAGCAGCCACCCCTCTAGCGGGGTCAACACAGATACGCAGTATTTT.

The V call is TRBV7-6, the J call TRBJ2-7; D might be TRBD1 (6 bases). Germline V CDR1 and CDR2: SGHVS, FNYEAQ. V gave up 1 base and J gave up 3 bases, with 25 bases separating them. This CDR3 has 19 residues. The CDR3: CASSLVPPTGTGANYEQYF. The CDR3 DNA sequence: TGTGCCAGCAGCTTAGTCCCCCCCACAGGGACCGGGGCCAACTACGAGCAGTACTTC.

The chain has TRBV21-1 and TRBJ1-5. TRBV21-1 is assigned pseudogene status. This CDR3 region has 19 residues. The CDR3 is CASSKSKNISRMGNQPQHF. The CDR3 DNA follows: TGTGCCAGCAGCAAATCGAAGAATATTAGTCGAATGGGCAATCAGCCCCAGCATTTT.

V and J are TRBV2 and TRBJ2-7; TRBD2 matches 9 bases. J gave up 2 bases and V 6 bases, and 2 bases lay outside the gene matches. The length of the CDR3 is 13 residues. Per the germline V gene, CDR1 is SNHLY and CDR2 is FYNNEI. This CDR3 reads CASRGLATYEQYF. CDR3 in DNA: TGTGCCAGCAGAGGACTAGCGACCTACGAGCAGTACTTC.

The rearrangement uses TRBV28 and TRBJ2-3; D may be TRBD2 (5 bases). There are 15 residues in the CDR3. The V and J ends lost 3 bases and 6 bases respectively, with 16 bases between them. Germline loops: CDR1 MDHEN, CDR2 SYDVKM. For the CDR3, the DNA is TGTGCCAGCAGTTTGGCAAGCGGTGGATTCGATACGCAGTATTTT. It codes for CASSLASGGFDTQYF.

This chain joins TRBV6-5 and TRBJ1-2; TRBD1 agrees at 7 bases. This CDR3 comprises 15 residues. V lost 0 bases, J lost 2 bases, and 3 bases stayed unmatched. From germline, CDR1 is MNHEY and CDR2 SVGAGI. CDR3: CASSYSWTGNYGYTF. The CDR3, as DNA: TGTGCCAGCAGTTACTCGTGGACAGGAAACTATGGCTACACCTTC.